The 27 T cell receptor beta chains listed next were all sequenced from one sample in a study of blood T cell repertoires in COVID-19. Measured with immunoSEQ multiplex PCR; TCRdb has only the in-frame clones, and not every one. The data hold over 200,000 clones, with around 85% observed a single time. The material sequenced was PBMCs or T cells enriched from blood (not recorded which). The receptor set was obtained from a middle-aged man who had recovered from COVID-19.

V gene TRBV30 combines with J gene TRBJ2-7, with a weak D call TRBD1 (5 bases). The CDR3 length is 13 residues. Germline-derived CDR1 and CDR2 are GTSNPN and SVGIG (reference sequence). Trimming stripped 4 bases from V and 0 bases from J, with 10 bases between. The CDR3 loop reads CAWIPTGSYEQYF. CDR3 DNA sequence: TGTGCCTGGATACCCACAGGCTCCTACGAGCAGTACTTC.

CDR3 sequence: CASRLAGVTYF. CDR3 bases: TGTGCCAGCAGGCTAGCGGGAGTCACGTACTTC. This sequence joins TRBV27 and TRBJ2-7; 10 bases map to TRBD2. The junction had 5 bases not matched to a gene; V was cut back by 6 bases and J by 12 bases. The CDR3 covers 11 residues. Germline assignment: CDR1 MNHEY and CDR2 SMNVEV (reference sequence).

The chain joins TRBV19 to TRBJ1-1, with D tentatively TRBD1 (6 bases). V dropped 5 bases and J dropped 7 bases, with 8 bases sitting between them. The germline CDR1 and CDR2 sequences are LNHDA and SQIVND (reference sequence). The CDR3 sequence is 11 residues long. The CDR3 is CASSLRGEAFF. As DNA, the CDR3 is TGTGCCAGTAGTCTCAGGGGTGAAGCTTTCTTT.

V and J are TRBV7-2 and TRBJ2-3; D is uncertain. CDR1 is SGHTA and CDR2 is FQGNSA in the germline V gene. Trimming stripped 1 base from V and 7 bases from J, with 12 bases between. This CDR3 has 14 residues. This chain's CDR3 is CASSLGAPTNTQYF. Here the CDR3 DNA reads TGTGCCAGCAGCTTAGGCGCCCCCACGAATACGCAGTATTTT. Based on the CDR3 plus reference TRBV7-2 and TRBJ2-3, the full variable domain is GAGVSQSPSNKVTEKGKDVELRCDPISGHTALYWYRQSLGQGLEFLIYFQGNSAPDKSGLPSDRFSAERTGGSVSTLTIQRTQQEDSAVYLCASSLGAPTNTQYFGPGTRLTVL.

The CDR3 DNA is TGTGCCAGCAGCGAAGACAGGGGTAAATACAATGAGCAGTTCTTC. Its translation is CASSEDRGKYNEQFF. The chain uses TRBV7-2 and TRBJ2-1, with 8 bases that match TRBD1. The CDR3 contains 15 residues. In germline, CDR1 is SGHTA, CDR2 FQGNSA. The J segment lost 4 bases and the V segment lost 5 bases, leaving 7 bases of the junction unmatched.

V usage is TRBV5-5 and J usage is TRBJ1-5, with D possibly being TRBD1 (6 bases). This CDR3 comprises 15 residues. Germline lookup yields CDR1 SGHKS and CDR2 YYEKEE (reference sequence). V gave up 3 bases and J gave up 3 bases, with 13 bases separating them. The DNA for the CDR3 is TGTGCCAGCAGCTGGGGAGGGGGGACCAATCAGCCCCAGCATTTT. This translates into CASSWGGGTNQPQHF.

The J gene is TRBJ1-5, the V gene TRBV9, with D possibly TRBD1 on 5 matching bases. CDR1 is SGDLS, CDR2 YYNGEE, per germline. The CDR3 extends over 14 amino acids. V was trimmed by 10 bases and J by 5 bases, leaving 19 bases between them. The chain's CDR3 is CASSSGGFDQPQHF. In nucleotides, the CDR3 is TGTGCCTCATCGTCGGGGGGTTTCGATCAGCCCCAGCATTTT.

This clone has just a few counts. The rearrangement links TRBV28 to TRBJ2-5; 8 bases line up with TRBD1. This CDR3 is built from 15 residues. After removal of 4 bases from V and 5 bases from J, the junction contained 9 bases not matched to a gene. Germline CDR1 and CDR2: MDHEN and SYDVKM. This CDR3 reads CASSSAGGYGETQYF. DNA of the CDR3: TGTGCCAGCAGTTCTGCAGGGGGCTATGGGGAGACCCAGTACTTC.

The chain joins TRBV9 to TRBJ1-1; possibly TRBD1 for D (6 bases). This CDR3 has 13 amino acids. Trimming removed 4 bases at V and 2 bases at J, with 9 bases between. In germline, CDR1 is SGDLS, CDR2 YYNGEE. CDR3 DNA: TGTGCCAGCAGCCGGGACACCAACACTGAAGCTTTCTTT. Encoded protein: CASSRDTNTEAFF.

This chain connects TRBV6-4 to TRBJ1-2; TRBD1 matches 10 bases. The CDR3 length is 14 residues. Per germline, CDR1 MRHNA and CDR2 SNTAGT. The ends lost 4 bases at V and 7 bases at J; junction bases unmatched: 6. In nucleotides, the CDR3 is TGTGCCAGCAGTGGAGACAGGGGGCAAGGTGGCTACACCTTC. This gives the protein CASSGDRGQGGYTF.

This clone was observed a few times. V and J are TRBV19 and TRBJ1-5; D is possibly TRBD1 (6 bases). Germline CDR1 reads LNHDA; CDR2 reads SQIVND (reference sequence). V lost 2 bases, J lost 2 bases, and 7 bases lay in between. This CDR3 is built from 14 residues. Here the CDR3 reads CASSIRTGNQPQHF. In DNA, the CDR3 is TGTGCCAGTAGTATACGGACAGGCAATCAGCCCCAGCATTTT. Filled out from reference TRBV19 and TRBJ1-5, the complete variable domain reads DGGITQSPKYLFRKEGQNVTLSCEQNLNHDAMYWYRQDPGQGLRLIYYSQIVNDFQKGDIAEGYSVSREKKESFPLTVTSAQKNPTAFYLCASSIRTGNQPQHFGDGTRLSIL.

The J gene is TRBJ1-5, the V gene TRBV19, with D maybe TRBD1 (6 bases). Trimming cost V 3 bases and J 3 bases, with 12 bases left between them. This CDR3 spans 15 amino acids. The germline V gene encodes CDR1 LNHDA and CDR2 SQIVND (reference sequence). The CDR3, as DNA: TGTGCCAGTAGTATGGTACCAGGGGACAATCAGCCCCAGCATTTT. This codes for CASSMVPGDNQPQHF.

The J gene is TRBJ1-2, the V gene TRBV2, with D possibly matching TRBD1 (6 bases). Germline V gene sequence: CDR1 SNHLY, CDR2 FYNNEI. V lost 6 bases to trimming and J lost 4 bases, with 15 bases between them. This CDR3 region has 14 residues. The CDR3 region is CASRVLGAGYGYTF. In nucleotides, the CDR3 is TGTGCCAGCAGAGTCTTGGGGGCAGGCTATGGCTACACCTTC.

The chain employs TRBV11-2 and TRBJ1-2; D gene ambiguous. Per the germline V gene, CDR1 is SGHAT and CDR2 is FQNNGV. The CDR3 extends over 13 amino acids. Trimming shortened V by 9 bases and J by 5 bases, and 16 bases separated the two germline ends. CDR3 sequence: CASNNLTWYGYTF. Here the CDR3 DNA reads TGTGCCAGTAATAACCTTACTTGGTATGGCTACACCTTC.

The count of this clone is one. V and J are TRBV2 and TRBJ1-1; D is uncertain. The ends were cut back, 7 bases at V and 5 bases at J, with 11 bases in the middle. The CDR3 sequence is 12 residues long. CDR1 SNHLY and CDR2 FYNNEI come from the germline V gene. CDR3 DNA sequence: TGTGCCAGCACCCTCCTCGGGACTGAAGCTTTCTTT. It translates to CASTLLGTEAFF.

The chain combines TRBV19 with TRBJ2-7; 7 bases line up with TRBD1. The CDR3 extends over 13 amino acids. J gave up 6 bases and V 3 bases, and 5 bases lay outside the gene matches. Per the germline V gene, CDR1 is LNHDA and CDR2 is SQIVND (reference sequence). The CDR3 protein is CASSITTGVEQYF. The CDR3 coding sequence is TGTGCCAGTAGTATTACAACAGGGGTCGAGCAGTACTTC.

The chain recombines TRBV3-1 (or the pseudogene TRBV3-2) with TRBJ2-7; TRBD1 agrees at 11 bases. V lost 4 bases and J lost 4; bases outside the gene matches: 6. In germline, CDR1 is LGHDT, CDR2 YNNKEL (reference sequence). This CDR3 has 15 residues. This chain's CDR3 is CASSPGQGAMYEQYF. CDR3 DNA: TGTGCCAGCAGCCCTGGACAGGGGGCAATGTACGAGCAGTACTTC.

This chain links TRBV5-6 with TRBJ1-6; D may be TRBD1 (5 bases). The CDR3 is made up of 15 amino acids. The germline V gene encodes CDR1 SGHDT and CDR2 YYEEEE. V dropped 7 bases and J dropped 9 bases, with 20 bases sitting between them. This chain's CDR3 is CASHQGWERSSPLHF. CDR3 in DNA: TGTGCCAGCCATCAGGGATGGGAACGGAGTTCACCCCTCCACTTT.

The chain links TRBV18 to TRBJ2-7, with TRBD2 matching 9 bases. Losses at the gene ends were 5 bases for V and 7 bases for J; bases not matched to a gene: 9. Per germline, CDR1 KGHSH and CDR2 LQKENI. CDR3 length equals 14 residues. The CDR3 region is CASSGLASGIEQYF. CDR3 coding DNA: TGTGCCAGCTCAGGGTTGGCTAGCGGGATTGAGCAGTACTTC.

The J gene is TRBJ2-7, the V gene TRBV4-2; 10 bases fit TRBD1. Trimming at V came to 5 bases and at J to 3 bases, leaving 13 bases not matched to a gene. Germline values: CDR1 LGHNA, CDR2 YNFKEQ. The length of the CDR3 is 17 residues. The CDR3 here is CASSELPRGDRGYEQYF. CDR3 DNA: TGTGCCAGCAGCGAACTACCACGGGGGGACAGGGGCTACGAGCAGTACTTC.

The CDR3 is CAWSSHAGISNQPQHF. CDR3 DNA sequence: TGTGCCTGGAGCAGTCATGCAGGGATTAGCAATCAGCCCCAGCATTTT. The rearrangement joins TRBV30 to TRBJ1-5, with TRBD1 as a possible D gene (5 bases). CDR1 and CDR2 from the germline V gene are GTSNPN and SVGIG (reference sequence). The length of the CDR3 is 16 residues. V was cut by 3 bases and J by 0 bases, with 15 bases left in between.

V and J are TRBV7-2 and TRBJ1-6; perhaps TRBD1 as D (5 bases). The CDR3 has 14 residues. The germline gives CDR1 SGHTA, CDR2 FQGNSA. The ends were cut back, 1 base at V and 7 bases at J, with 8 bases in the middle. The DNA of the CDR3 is TGTGCCAGCAGCTTAGACAGGTCAAATTCACCCCTCCACTTT. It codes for CASSLDRSNSPLHF.

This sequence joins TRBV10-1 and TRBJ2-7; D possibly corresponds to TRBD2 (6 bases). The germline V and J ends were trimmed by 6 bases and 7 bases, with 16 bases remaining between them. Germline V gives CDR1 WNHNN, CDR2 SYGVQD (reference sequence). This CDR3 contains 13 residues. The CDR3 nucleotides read TGCGCCAGCAGCGCGGGACCCGATGGGGAGCAGTACTTC. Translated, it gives CASSAGPDGEQYF.

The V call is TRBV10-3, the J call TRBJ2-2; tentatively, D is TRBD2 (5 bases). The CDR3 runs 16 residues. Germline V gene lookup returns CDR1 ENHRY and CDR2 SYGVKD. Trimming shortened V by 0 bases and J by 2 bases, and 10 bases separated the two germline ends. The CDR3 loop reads CAISESRADNTGELFF. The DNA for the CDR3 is TGTGCCATCAGTGAGTCGAGGGCAGACAACACCGGGGAGCTGTTTTTT.

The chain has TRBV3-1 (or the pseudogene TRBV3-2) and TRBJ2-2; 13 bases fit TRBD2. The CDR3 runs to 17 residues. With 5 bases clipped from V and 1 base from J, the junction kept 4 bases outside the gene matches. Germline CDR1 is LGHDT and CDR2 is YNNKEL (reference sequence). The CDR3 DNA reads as TGTGCCAGCAGCTTTCGGACTAGCGGGAGGAACACCGGGGAGCTGTTTTTT. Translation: CASSFRTSGRNTGELFF.

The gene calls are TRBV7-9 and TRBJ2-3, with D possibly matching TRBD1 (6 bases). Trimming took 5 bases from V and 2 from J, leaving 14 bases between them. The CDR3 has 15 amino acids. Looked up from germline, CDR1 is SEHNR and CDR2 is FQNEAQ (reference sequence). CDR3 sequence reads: CASSRSGTYTDTQYF. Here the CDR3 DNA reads TGTGCCAGCAGCCGATCCGGGACATACACAGATACGCAGTATTTT.

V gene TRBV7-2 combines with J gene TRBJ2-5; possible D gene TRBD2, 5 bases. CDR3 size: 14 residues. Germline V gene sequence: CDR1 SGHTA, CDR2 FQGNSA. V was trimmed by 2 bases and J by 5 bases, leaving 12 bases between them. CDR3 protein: CASSLRGAEETQYF. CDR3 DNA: TGTGCCAGCAGCTTACGGGGTGCGGAGGAGACCCAGTACTTC.